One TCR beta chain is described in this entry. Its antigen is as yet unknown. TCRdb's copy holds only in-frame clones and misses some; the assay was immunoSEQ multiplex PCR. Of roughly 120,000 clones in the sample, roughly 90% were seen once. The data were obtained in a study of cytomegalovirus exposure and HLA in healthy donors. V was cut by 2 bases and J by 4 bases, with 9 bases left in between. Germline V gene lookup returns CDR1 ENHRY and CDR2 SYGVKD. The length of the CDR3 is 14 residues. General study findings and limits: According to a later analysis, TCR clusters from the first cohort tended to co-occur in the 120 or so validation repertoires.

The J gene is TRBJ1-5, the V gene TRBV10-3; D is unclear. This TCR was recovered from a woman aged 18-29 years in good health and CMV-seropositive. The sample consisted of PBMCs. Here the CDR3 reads CAISEPGGNQPQHF. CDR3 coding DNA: TGTGCCATCAGTGAGCCAGGCGGGAATCAGCCCCAGCATTTT.